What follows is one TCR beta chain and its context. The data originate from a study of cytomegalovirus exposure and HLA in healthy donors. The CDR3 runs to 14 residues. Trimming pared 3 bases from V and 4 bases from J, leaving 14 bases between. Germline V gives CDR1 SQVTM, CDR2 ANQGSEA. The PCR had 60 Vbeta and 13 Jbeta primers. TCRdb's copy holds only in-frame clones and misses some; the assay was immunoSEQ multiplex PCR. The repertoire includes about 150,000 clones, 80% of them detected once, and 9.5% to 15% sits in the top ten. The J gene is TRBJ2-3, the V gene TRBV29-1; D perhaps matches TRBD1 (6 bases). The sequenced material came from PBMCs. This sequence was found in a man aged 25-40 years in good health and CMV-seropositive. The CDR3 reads CSVEQGTKADTQYF. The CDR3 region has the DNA TGCAGCGTTGAGCAGGGGACCAAAGCAGATACGCAGTATTTT.